These 12 T cell receptor beta chains were all obtained from the same sample, sequenced in a study of blood T cell repertoires in COVID-19. Profiled with immunoSEQ multiplex PCR; TCRdb holds only in-frame clones, not every one. The table lists about 250,000 clones, approximately 90% of them singletons. Input material: PBMCs or T cells enriched from blood (not recorded which). The receptors originated from a man between 18 and 29 years old who had recovered from COVID-19.

The V call is TRBV19, the J call TRBJ1-1, with D perhaps matching TRBD1 (6 bases). V gave up 7 bases and J gave up 4 bases, with 10 bases separating them. Germline-derived CDR1 and CDR2 are LNHDA and SQIVND (reference sequence). The length of the CDR3 is 12 residues. CDR3 DNA: TGTGCCAGTATCAGAGGGGGCACTGAAGCTTTCTTT. It yields the protein CASIRGGTEAFF.

Note on this clone: This sample also contains other DNA sequences that code for the same CDR3. The CDR3, as DNA: TGTGCCTGGAGTGTAAACCGGTACTACGAGCAGTACTTC. It is translated as CAWSVNRYYEQYF. The rearrangement uses TRBV30 and TRBJ2-7; D ambiguous. Germline V gene sequence: CDR1 GTSNPN, CDR2 SVGIG (reference sequence). V was cut by 0 bases and J by 3 bases, with 9 bases left in between. The CDR3 contains 13 residues. The full variable domain, completed using reference TRBV30 and TRBJ2-7, is SQTIHQWPATLVQPVGSPLSLECTVEGTSNPNLYWYRQAAGRGLQLLFYSVGIGQISSEVPQNLSASRPQDRQFILSSKKLLLSDSGFYLCAWSVNRYYEQYFGPGTRLTVT.

V gene TRBV3-1 (or the pseudogene TRBV3-2) combines with J gene TRBJ1-3; TRBD1 aligns across 9 bases. Germline-derived CDR1 and CDR2 are LGHDT and YNNKEL (reference sequence). V was pared by 4 bases and J by 3 bases, with 4 bases of the junction left unmatched. The CDR3 has 15 residues. CDR3 protein: CASSLTGGGGNTIYF. For the CDR3, the DNA is TGTGCCAGCAGCCTAACAGGGGGCGGTGGAAACACCATATATTTT.

The J gene is TRBJ2-3, the V gene TRBV7-9; no clear D gene. Trimming pared 8 bases from V and 4 bases from J, leaving 7 bases between. This CDR3 region has 11 residues. Germline V gene lookup returns CDR1 SEHNR and CDR2 FQNEAQ (reference sequence). The CDR3 loop is CASSGADTQYF. The CDR3 nucleotides read TGTGCCAGCTCGGGTGCAGATACGCAGTATTTT.

The V call is TRBV7-6, the J call TRBJ1-2, with 8 bases fitting TRBD1. This CDR3 has 15 amino acids. CDR1 and CDR2 from the germline V gene are SGHVS and FNYEAQ. J lost 6 bases, V lost 5 bases, and 11 bases had no gene match. Here the CDR3 reads CASSPMDRALHGYTF. The CDR3 region has the DNA TGTGCCAGCAGCCCCATGGACAGGGCTCTACATGGCTACACCTTC.

V usage is TRBV30 and J usage is TRBJ1-1, with TRBD1 as a possible D gene (6 bases). The CDR3 extends over 14 amino acids. Germline-derived CDR1 and CDR2 are GTSNPN and SVGIG (reference sequence). Between the trimmed V and J ends, which lost 2 bases and 5 bases, there was a span of 15 bases. The DNA of the CDR3 is TGTGCCTGGAGTCGAGGGGGGGTCGGGACTGAAGCTTTCTTT. It yields the protein CAWSRGGVGTEAFF.

The J gene is TRBJ1-4, the V gene TRBV9; TRBD1 matches 9 bases. The germline gives CDR1 SGDLS, CDR2 YYNGEE. V lost 0 bases to trimming and J lost 5 bases; unmatched junction nucleotides: 2. This CDR3 is 15 amino acids long. This CDR3 is CASSVAGTGNEKLFF. The DNA of the CDR3 is TGTGCCAGCAGCGTAGCCGGGACAGGGAATGAAAAACTGTTTTTT.

The chain uses TRBV6-5 and TRBJ1-4; TRBD1 matches at 7 bases. Germline CDR1 reads MNHEY; CDR2 reads SVGAGI. V shed 6 bases, J shed 5 bases, and the junction held 3 bases outside the gene matches. This CDR3 comprises 13 residues. The CDR3: CASRGTDNEKLFF. DNA of the CDR3: TGTGCCAGCAGGGGGACAGACAATGAAAAACTGTTTTTT.

The V gene is TRBV28, the J gene TRBJ2-7; 8 nucleotides match TRBD1. This CDR3 has 14 residues. Trimming removed 6 bases from V and 3 bases from J; junction bases left unmatched: 7. CDR1 MDHEN and CDR2 SYDVKM come from the germline V gene. CDR3 sequence reads: CASSPAQGVYEQYF. Here the CDR3 DNA reads TGTGCCAGCAGCCCTGCACAGGGGGTCTACGAGCAGTACTTC.

The CDR3 DNA sequence: TGTGCCAGCAGCCTCTCGACAGTTTATTCACCCCTCCACTTT. Translated, it gives CASSLSTVYSPLHF. The genes are TRBV2 and TRBJ1-6, with D perhaps TRBD1 (5 bases). The CDR3 consists of 14 residues. V was cut by 6 bases and J by 8 bases, with 14 bases left in between. Germline CDR1 reads SNHLY; CDR2 reads FYNNEI.

This clone appeared a few times. The chain carries TRBV28 and TRBJ1-1; no definite D call. Germline V gene sequence: CDR1 MDHEN, CDR2 SYDVKM. CDR3 length: 12 amino acids. V shed 5 bases and J shed 2 bases, with 6 bases lying between them. DNA for the CDR3: TGTGCCAGCAGTCTACTAAACACTGAAGCTTTCTTT. Translated: CASSLLNTEAFF.

The genes are TRBV6-5 and TRBJ2-3, with TRBD2 matching 9 bases. Trimming removed 6 bases from V and 10 bases from J; junction bases left unmatched: 11. The germline V gene encodes CDR1 MNHEY and CDR2 SVGAGI. The CDR3 covers 14 residues. The CDR3 DNA reads TGTGCCAGCAGCGAGGTCGGCGGGAGGGTTGCGCAGTATTTT. The encoded protein is CASSEVGGRVAQYF.